This TCR beta chain was found in a study of cytomegalovirus exposure and HLA in healthy donors. Study results and caveats: What TCR beta sequences reportedly achieved was accurate prediction of HLA-A and HLA-B alleles in most subjects. Associated with cytomegalovirus, according to the listing, were 150 to 200 TCR beta chains. Reportedly, cytomegalovirus status was diagnosed with high sensitivity and specificity.

The PCR contained 60 Vbeta and 13 Jbeta primers. Sequencing used immunoSEQ multiplex PCR; TCRdb keeps in-frame clones, though not all of them. The sample contains some 99,000 clones, about 74% of which appear only once. This CDR3 has 16 residues. V shed 4 bases, J shed 7 bases, and the junction held 7 bases outside the gene matches. CDR1 is LNHDA, CDR2 SQIVND, per germline (reference sequence). To note about this clone: What it binds is unknown.

The TCR sequence derives from a female donor in good health and CMV-seronegative. Input material: PBMCs. The J gene is TRBJ2-2, the V gene TRBV19; 12 bases are shared with TRBD1. The CDR3 here is CASSSRDRGLHGELFF. CDR3 in DNA: TGTGCCAGTAGTAGCCGGGACAGGGGGCTCCACGGGGAGCTGTTTTTT.